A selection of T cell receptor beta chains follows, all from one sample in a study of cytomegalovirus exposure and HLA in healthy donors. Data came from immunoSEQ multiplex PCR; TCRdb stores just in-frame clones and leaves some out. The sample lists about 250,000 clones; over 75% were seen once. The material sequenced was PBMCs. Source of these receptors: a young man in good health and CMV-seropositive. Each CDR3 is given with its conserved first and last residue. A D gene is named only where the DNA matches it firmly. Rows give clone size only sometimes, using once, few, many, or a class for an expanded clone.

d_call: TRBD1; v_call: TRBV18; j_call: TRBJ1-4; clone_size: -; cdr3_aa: CASSPPTGREKLFF; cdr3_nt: TGTGCCAGCTCACCGCCGACAGGGCGAGAAAAACTGTTTTTT
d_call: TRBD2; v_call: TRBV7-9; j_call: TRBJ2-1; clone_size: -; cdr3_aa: CASSPLAGGAYNEQFF; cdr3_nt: TGTGCCAGCAGCCCACTAGCGGGAGGTGCCTACAATGAGCAGTTCTTC
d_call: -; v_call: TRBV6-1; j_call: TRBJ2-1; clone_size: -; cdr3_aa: CASRQVNEQFF; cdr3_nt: TGTGCCAGCAGACAAGTAAATGAGCAGTTCTTC
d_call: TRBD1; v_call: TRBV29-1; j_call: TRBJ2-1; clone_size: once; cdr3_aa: CSVTGHSYNEQFF; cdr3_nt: TGCAGCGTGACAGGGCACTCCTACAATGAGCAGTTCTTC
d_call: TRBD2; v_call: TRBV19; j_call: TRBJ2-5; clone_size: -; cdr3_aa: CASSPRGQSGGQETQYF; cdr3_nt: TGTGCCAGTAGTCCTAGAGGGCAGTCGGGGGGACAAGAGACCCAGTACTTC
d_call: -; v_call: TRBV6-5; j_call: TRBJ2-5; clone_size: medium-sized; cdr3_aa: CASSRVAEETQYF; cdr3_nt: TGTGCCAGCAGCCGCGTGGCAGAAGAGACCCAGTACTTC
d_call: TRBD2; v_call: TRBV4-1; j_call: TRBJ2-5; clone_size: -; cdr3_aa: CASSHSRGLAGGSGETQYF; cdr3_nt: TGCGCCAGCAGCCATTCCAGGGGACTAGCGGGAGGAAGTGGGGAGACCCAGTACTTC
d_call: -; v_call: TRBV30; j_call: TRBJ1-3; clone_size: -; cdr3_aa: CAWSVRERGGNTIYF; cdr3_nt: TGTGCCTGGAGTGTACGGGAGAGGGGTGGAAACACCATATATTTT
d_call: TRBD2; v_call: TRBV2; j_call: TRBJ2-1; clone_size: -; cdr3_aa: CASTQSPSGTNEQFF; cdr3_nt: TGTGCCAGCACCCAAAGTCCTAGCGGGACCAATGAGCAGTTCTTC
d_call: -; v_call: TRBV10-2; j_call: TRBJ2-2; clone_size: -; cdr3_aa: CASGPGGELFF; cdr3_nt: TGCGCCAGCGGTCCTGGCGGGGAGCTGTTTTTT
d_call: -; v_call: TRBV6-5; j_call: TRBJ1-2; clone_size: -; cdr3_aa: CASSVNTLSGGYTF; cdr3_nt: TGTGCCAGCAGTGTAAATACGCTCTCGGGTGGCTACACCTTC
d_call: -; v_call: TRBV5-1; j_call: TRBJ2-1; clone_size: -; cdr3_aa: CASSLGLQPHNEQFF; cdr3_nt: TGCGCCAGCAGCTTAGGACTTCAACCGCACAATGAGCAGTTCTTC
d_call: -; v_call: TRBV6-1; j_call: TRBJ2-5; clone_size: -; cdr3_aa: CASSARPGGQETQYF; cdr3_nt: TGTGCCAGCAGTGCTCGACCAGGGGGGCAAGAGACCCAGTACTTC
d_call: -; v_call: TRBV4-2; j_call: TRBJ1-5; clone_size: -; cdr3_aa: CASRRSVNSNQPQHF; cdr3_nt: TGTGCCAGCAGACGTTCAGTGAATAGCAATCAGCCCCAGCATTTT
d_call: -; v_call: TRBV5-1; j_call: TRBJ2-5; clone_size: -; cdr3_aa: CASSSPGQSGETQYF; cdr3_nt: TGCGCCAGCAGCTCTCCGGGACAGAGCGGGGAGACCCAGTACTTC
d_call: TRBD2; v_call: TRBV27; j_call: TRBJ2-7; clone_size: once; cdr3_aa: CASSSRLIAGGPYEQYF; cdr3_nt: TGTGCCAGCAGTTCCCGCTTGATAGCGGGGGGTCCCTACGAGCAGTACTTC
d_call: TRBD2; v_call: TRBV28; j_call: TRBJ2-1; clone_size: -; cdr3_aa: CASSPTSGGSYNEQFF; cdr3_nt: TGTGCCAGCAGTCCTACTAGTGGCGGGAGTTACAATGAGCAGTTCTTC
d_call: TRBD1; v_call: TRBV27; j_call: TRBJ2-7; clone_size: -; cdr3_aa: CASSPPWTGTLSYEQYF; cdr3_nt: TGTGCCAGCAGTCCCCCCTGGACAGGCACCCTCTCCTACGAGCAGTACTTC
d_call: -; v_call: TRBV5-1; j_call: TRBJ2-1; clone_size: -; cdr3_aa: CASSLESRHYNEQFF; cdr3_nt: TGCGCCAGCAGCTTGGAGAGCAGGCACTACAATGAGCAGTTCTTC
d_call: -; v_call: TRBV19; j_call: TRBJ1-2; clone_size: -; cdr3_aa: CASSSGPNYGYTF; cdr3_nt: TGTGCCAGTAGCTCGGGGCCTAACTATGGCTACACCTTC
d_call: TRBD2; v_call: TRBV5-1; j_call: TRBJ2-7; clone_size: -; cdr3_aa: CASSASTSGISYEQYF; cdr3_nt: TGCGCCAGCAGCGCCTCCACTAGCGGGATCTCCTACGAGCAGTACTTC
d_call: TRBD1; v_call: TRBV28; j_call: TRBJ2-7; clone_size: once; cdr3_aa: CASRPYRDREFHEQYF; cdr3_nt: TGTGCCAGCAGGCCATACCGGGACAGGGAGTTCCACGAGCAGTACTTC
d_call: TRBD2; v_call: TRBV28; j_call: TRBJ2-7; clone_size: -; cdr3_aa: CASTEVTSGAYEQYF; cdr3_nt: TGTGCCAGCACCGAAGTGACTAGCGGTGCCTACGAGCAGTACTTC
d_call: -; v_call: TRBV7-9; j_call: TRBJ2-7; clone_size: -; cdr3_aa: CASSLTEAIRDEQYF; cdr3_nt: TGTGCCAGCAGCTTAACGGAAGCGATCCGGGACGAGCAGTACTTC
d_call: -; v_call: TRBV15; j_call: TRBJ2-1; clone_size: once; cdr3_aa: CATSRGRGMVDEQFF; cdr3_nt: TGTGCCACCAGCAGAGGGAGGGGGATGGTCGATGAGCAGTTCTTC
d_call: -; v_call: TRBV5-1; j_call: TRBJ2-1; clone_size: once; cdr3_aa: CASSTRTEPEQFF; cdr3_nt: TGCGCCAGCAGCACCCGGACAGAACCTGAGCAGTTCTTC
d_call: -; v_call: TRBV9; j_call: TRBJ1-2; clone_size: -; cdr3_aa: CASSVAGRAHGYTF; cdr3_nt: TGTGCCAGCAGCGTAGCGGGCAGGGCGCATGGCTACACCTTC
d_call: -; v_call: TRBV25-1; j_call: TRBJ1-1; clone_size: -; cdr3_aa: CASSESSLAEAFF; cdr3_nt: TGTGCCAGCAGTGAGTCCTCCCTCGCTGAAGCTTTCTTT
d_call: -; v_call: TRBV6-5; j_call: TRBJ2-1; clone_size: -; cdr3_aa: CASRMGANGNEQFF; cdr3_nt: TGTGCCAGCAGAATGGGTGCTAATGGCAATGAGCAGTTCTTC
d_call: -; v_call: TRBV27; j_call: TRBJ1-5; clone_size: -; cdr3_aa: CASSPRVYSNQPQHF; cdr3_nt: TGTGCCAGCAGCCCCCGGGTATATAGCAATCAGCCCCAGCATTTT
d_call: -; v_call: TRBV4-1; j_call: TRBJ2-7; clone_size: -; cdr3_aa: CASSRFGAPEQYF; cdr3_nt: TGCGCCAGCAGCCGCTTCGGAGCTCCCGAGCAGTACTTC
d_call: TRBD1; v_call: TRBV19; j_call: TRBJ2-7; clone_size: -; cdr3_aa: CASKKTGTGRFEQYF; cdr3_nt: TGTGCCAGCAAAAAGACGGGGACAGGGCGGTTCGAGCAGTACTTC
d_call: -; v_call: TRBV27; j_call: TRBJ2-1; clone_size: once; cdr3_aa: CASSLNRDPSVLDEQFF; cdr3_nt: TGTGCCAGCAGTTTAAACAGGGACCCGTCTGTGTTGGATGAGCAGTTCTTC
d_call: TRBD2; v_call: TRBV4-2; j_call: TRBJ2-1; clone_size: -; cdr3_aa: CASSQEVGTSGMLFF; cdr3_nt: TGTGCCAGCAGCCAAGAAGTAGGGACTAGCGGGATGTTGTTCTTC
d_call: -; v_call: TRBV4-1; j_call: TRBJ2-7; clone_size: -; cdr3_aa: CASSQPLDSISYEQYF; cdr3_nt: TGCGCCAGCAGCCAACCCTTGGACAGTATCTCCTACGAGCAGTACTTC
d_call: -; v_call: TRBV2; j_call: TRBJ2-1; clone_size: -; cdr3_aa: CASSESGAGWNEQFF; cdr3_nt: TGTGCCAGCAGTGAATCGGGGGCAGGGTGGAATGAGCAGTTCTTC
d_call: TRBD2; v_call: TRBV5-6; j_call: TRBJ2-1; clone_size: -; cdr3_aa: CASSRTSGRVGEQFF; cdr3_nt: TGTGCCAGCAGCCGGACTAGCGGGAGGGTAGGTGAGCAGTTCTTC
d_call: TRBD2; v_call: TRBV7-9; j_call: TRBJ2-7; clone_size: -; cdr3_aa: CASSLEYGRAYEQYF; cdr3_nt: TGTGCCAGCAGCTTAGAGTACGGGAGGGCCTACGAGCAGTACTTC
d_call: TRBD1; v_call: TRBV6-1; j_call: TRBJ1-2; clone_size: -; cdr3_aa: CASSANRDRGYGYTF; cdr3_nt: TGTGCCAGCAGTGCAAACCGGGACAGGGGCTATGGCTACACCTTC
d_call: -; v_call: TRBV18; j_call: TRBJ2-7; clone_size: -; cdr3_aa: CASSPGFAPPSYEQYF; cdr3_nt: TGTGCCAGCTCACCTGGCTTTGCTCCGCCATCCTACGAGCAGTACTTC
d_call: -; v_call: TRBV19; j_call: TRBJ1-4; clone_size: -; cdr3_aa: CASSIGWAVATNEKLFF; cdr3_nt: TGTGCCAGTAGTATAGGTTGGGCAGTTGCAACTAATGAAAAACTGTTTTTT
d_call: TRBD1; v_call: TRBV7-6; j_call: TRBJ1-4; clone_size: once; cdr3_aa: CASSTKTGNEKLFF; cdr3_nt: TGTGCCAGCAGCACGAAGACAGGGAATGAAAAACTGTTTTTT
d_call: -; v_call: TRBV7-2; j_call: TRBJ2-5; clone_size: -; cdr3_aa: CASSLIRGQGTQYF; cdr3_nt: TGTGCCAGCAGCTTAATCAGGGGCCAAGGGACCCAGTACTTC
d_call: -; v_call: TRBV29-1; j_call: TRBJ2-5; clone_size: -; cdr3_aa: CSVVHPMGREEETQYF; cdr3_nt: TGCAGCGTTGTCCACCCAATGGGACGGGAAGAAGAGACCCAGTACTTC
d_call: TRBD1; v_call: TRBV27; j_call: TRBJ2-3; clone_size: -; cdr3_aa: CASSRTGGIDTQYF; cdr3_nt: TGTGCCAGCAGTCGGACAGGGGGCATAGATACGCAGTATTTT
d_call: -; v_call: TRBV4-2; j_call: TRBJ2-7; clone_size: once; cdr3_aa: CASSQEVDGTYEQYF; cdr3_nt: TGTGCCAGCAGCCAAGAAGTGGACGGGACCTACGAGCAGTACTTC
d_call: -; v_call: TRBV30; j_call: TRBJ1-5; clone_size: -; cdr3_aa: CAWSEDSNQPQHF; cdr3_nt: TGTGCCTGGAGTGAAGATAGCAATCAGCCCCAGCATTTT
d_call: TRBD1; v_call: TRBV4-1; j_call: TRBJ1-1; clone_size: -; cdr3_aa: CASSPPGQGSTEAFF; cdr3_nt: TGCGCCAGCAGCCCGCCGGGACAGGGCAGCACTGAAGCTTTCTTT
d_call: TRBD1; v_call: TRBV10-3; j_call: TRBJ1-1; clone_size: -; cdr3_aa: CAISGGQGEAFF; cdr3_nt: TGTGCCATCAGTGGCGGACAGGGCGAAGCTTTCTTT